The next 24 T cell receptor beta chains were all read from a single sample in a study of radiotherapy plus CTLA-4 blockade in lung cancer listed by TCRdb under 2018. Libraries were made using the immunoSEQ multiplex PCR assay. TCRdb's version of the immuneACCESS table is confined to in-frame rearrangements and falls short of the full clone set. An unresolved V gene accounts for under half of the shortfall where checked; the remainder is of unknown origin. The sample records tens of thousands of clones, less than 85% of which are singletons. The ten top clones hold 2.9% of the sample. The sample in question was peripheral blood, obtained from a patient treated with radiotherapy plus ipilimumab. The receptor source for this set is a human donor with non-small cell lung cancer who had a complete response to radiotherapy plus ipilimumab.

V and J are TRBV4-1 and TRBJ2-2; 7 bases map to TRBD2. Germline assignment: CDR1 MGHRA and CDR2 YSYEKL. Trimming removed 1 base from V and 5 bases from J; junction bases left unmatched: 7. This CDR3 region has 16 residues. CDR3 bases: TGCGCCAGCAGCCAAGTTCGCCAGCGGGGAACCGGGGAGCTGTTTTTT. Translated, it gives CASSQVRQRGTGELFF.

The chain carries TRBV30 and TRBJ1-4; 10 positions agree with TRBD1. Germline V gene data show CDR1 as GTSNPN and CDR2 as SVGIG (reference sequence). Trimming removed 4 bases from V and 7 bases from J; junction bases left unmatched: 6. This CDR3 region has 14 residues. DNA of the CDR3: TGTGCCTGGACAAGACAGGGGGCTTTTGAAAAACTGTTTTTT. Protein product: CAWTRQGAFEKLFF.

This clone was seen just once. The chain is built from TRBV20-1 and TRBJ1-1; unclear D gene. Germline V gene data show CDR1 as DFQATT and CDR2 as SNEGSKA (reference sequence). The CDR3 loop spans 11 amino acids. Trimming stripped 4 bases from V and 8 bases from J, with 11 bases between. This chain's CDR3 is CSAILRREAFF. In DNA form, the CDR3 reads TGCAGTGCTATACTGAGGCGGGAAGCTTTCTTT.

This clone was observed a single time. V usage is TRBV10-2 and J usage is TRBJ2-5, with a weak D call TRBD2 (5 bases). The end of the DNA aligns better with TRBJ2-7, so the J call may be wrong. From germline, CDR1 is WSHSY and CDR2 SAAADI. This CDR3 comprises 12 residues. CDR3 sequence: CASSDRGFEQYF. The CDR3 region has the DNA TGCGCCAGCAGTGATCGAGGGTTCGAGCAGTACTTC.

The rearrangement uses TRBV6-6 and TRBJ2-7; TRBD2 agrees at 9 bases. The CDR3 length is 13 residues. Germline V CDR1 and CDR2: MNHNY, SVGAGI (reference sequence). V lost 6 bases, J lost 0 bases, and 0 bases stayed unmatched. The CDR3 nucleotides read TGTGCCAGCAGGCGGGGGGGCTCCTACGAGCAGTACTTC. Residues: CASRRGGSYEQYF.

This chain uses TRBV19 with TRBJ2-3; unclear D gene. Germline V lookup: CDR1 LNHDA, CDR2 SQIVND (reference sequence). The germline V and J ends were trimmed by 1 base and 5 bases, with 10 bases remaining between them. This CDR3 comprises 14 residues. This CDR3 reads CASSIGGLIDTQYF. The CDR3 bases are TGTGCCAGTAGTATAGGCGGTTTAATAGATACGCAGTATTTT.

J is TRBJ1-5 and V is TRBV5-8; 8 bases align to TRBD1. Germline loops: CDR1 SGHTS, CDR2 YDEGEE. This CDR3 has 15 residues. Germline trimming cut 0 bases from V and 4 bases from J; bases unmatched to any gene: 3. The CDR3 nucleotides read TGTGCCAGCAGCTTGGCGGACAGGGAGAATCAGCCCCAGCATTTT. It codes for CASSLADRENQPQHF. Based on the CDR3 plus reference TRBV5-8 and TRBJ1-5, the full variable domain is EAGVTQSPTHLIKTRGQQATLRCSPISGHTSVYWYQQALGLGLQFLLWYDEGEERNRGNFPPRFSGRQFPNYSSELNVNALELEDSALYLCASSLADRENQPQHFGDGTRLSIL.

V and J are TRBV27 and TRBJ2-1; 11 bases match TRBD2. Germline CDR1 MNHEY, CDR2 SMNVEV (reference sequence). This CDR3 spans 16 amino acids. Trimming removed 6 bases from V and 0 bases from J; junction bases left unmatched: 4. The CDR3 loop reads CASRTLAGGSYNEQFF. CDR3 in DNA: TGTGCCAGCAGGACCCTAGCGGGAGGCTCCTACAATGAGCAGTTCTTC.

This clone is a singleton in its sample. The rearrangement uses TRBV30 and TRBJ1-3; tentatively, D is TRBD1 (5 bases). Germline V CDR1 and CDR2: GTSNPN, SVGIG (reference sequence). Trimming took 4 bases from V and 0 from J, leaving 13 bases between them. This CDR3 contains 15 residues. The CDR3 DNA is TGTGCCTGGACAGGGAAGGGCCTCTCTGGAAACACCATATATTTT. This encodes CAWTGKGLSGNTIYF.

The sample holds one count of this clone. This chain joins TRBV9 and TRBJ2-7; D uncertain. Trimming removed 3 bases at V and 5 bases at J, with 18 bases between. Looked up from germline, CDR1 is SGDLS and CDR2 is YYNGEE. The CDR3 is 15 amino acids. The CDR3 spells CASSAGLASRDEQYF. The DNA of the CDR3 is TGTGCCAGCAGCGCCGGTTTGGCGTCTCGGGACGAGCAGTACTTC.

The chain links TRBV7-8 to TRBJ1-5; D not certain. Trimming took off 1 base at V and 7 bases at J, with 8 bases between the two ends. CDR1 SGHVS and CDR2 FQNEAQ come from the germline V gene. The CDR3 contains 13 residues. DNA for the CDR3: TGTGCCAGCAGCTTAGTAGGAGGGCAGCCCCAGCATTTT. This sequence encodes CASSLVGGQPQHF. Full variable domain (rest looked up from reference TRBV7-8 and TRBJ1-5): GAGVSQSPRYKVAKRGQDVALRCDPISGHVSLFWYQQALGQGPEFLTYFQNEAQLDKSGLPSDRFFAERPEGSVSTLKIQRTQQEDSAVYLCASSLVGGQPQHFGDGTRLSIL.

J is TRBJ1-5 and V is TRBV6-1; D is possibly TRBD1 (6 bases). The V end lost 4 bases, the J end lost 1 base, and 14 bases lay between the germline ends. CDR3 length: 16 residues. Germline CDR1 reads MNHNS; CDR2 reads SASEGT. CDR3 sequence reads: CASSVERGISNQPQHF. CDR3 nucleotides: TGTGCCAGCAGTGTCGAAAGGGGGATAAGCAATCAGCCCCAGCATTTT.

This clone occurred once. The V and J genes are TRBV6-1 and TRBJ1-1, with D possibly being TRBD1 (6 bases). This CDR3 is 16 amino acids long. Germline V gene sequence: CDR1 MNHNS, CDR2 SASEGT. Trimming pared 3 bases from V and 6 bases from J, leaving 20 bases between. This CDR3 is CASSDARTGYRSEAFF. For the CDR3, the DNA is TGTGCCAGCAGTGATGCGCGCACAGGGTACCGGTCTGAAGCTTTCTTT.

The V gene is TRBV4-1, the J gene TRBJ2-2, with a tentative D call TRBD2 (7 bases). Deletions cut 1 base from V and 3 bases from J, with 12 bases between. The CDR3 extends over 16 amino acids. The germline gives CDR1 MGHRA, CDR2 YSYEKL. As DNA, the CDR3 is TGCGCCAGCAGCCAAGTAAGGGGGGGATACACCGGGGAGCTGTTTTTT. Its translation is CASSQVRGGYTGELFF.

J is TRBJ2-2 and V is TRBV5-1; weak D call: TRBD1 (5 bases). Germline V gene lookup returns CDR1 SGHRS and CDR2 YFSETQ. V lost 7 bases, J lost 4 bases, and 20 bases lay in between. CDR3 length: 16 residues. Written as DNA, the CDR3 is TGCGCCAGCTTCCTCTCCACTGGCCAGGGCACCGGGGAGCTGTTTTTT. It yields the protein CASFLSTGQGTGELFF.

The rearrangement joins TRBV19 to TRBJ1-5, with TRBD1 as a possible D gene (5 bases). The CDR3 runs to 16 residues. Germline-derived CDR1 and CDR2 are LNHDA and SQIVND (reference sequence). Trimming stripped 1 base from V and 2 bases from J, with 12 bases between. The CDR3 is CASSIGNRIRNQPQHF. The CDR3 region has the DNA TGTGCCAGTAGTATAGGAAACAGGATCCGCAATCAGCCCCAGCATTTT.

The rearrangement uses TRBV18 and TRBJ2-5; 9 nucleotides match TRBD2. V was pared by 2 bases and J by 2 bases, with 9 bases of the junction left unmatched. CDR1 KGHSH and CDR2 LQKENI come from the germline V gene. This CDR3 has 17 residues. CDR3 region: CASSPTPGLAGQETQYF. The CDR3 nucleotides are TGTGCCAGCTCACCAACCCCGGGACTAGCAGGGCAAGAGACCCAGTACTTC.

V usage is TRBV7-6 and J usage is TRBJ2-7; 9 bases match TRBD1. This CDR3 region has 12 residues. V shed 4 bases and J 6 bases; nucleotides not matched to a gene: 1. Germline assignment: CDR1 SGHVS and CDR2 FNYEAQ. In DNA form, the CDR3 reads TGTGCCAGCAGCTCGACAGGGGGCGAGCAGTACTTC. Its protein is CASSSTGGEQYF. The full variable domain, its missing parts supplied by reference TRBV7-6 and TRBJ2-7, is GAGVSQSPRYKVTKRGQDVALRCDPISGHVSLYWYRQALGQGPEFLTYFNYEAQQDKSGLPNDRFSAERPEGSISTLTIQRTEQRDSAMYRCASSSTGGEQYFGPGTRLTVT.

The chain carries TRBV6-9 and TRBJ2-2; D gene unclear. Germline V CDR1 and CDR2: MNHGY, SVAAGI. Trimming shortened V by 7 bases and J by 2 bases, and 11 bases separated the two germline ends. The CDR3 loop spans 14 amino acids. In DNA form, the CDR3 reads TGTGCCAGCAAACTGAGGCGAAACACCGGGGAGCTGTTTTTT. Translated, it gives CASKLRRNTGELFF.

This chain uses TRBV6-1 with TRBJ2-7, with 7 bases identical to TRBD1. V shed 7 bases and J 7 bases; nucleotides not matched to a gene: 10. The germline CDR1 and CDR2 sequences are MNHNS and SASEGT. This CDR3 is built from 13 residues. The CDR3 sequence is CASTETGSGEQYF. In nucleotides, the CDR3 is TGTGCCAGCACCGAGACAGGGTCTGGGGAGCAGTACTTC.

Turning to this clone: Other nucleotide sequences from this sample produce the same CDR3. The rearrangement joins TRBV5-1 to TRBJ2-5; 7 nucleotides line up with TRBD1. This CDR3 comprises 15 residues. The J segment lost 4 bases and the V segment lost 0 bases, leaving 6 bases of the junction unmatched. Germline CDR1 SGHRS, CDR2 YFSETQ. CDR3 loop: CASSLEGGGRETQYF. CDR3 nucleotide sequence: TGCGCCAGCAGCTTGGAAGGGGGCGGGCGAGAGACCCAGTACTTC.

V and J are TRBV19 and TRBJ1-2; 7 nucleotides align to TRBD1. Losses at the gene ends were 9 bases for V and 0 bases for J; bases not matched to a gene: 10. The CDR3 is made up of 15 amino acids. Germline CDR1 LNHDA, CDR2 SQIVND (reference sequence). As DNA, the CDR3 is TGTGCCAGCCGCCCCGGGACAGCTACTAACTATGGCTACACCTTC. This gives the protein CASRPGTATNYGYTF.

This clone has just one count. The V and J genes are TRBV6-1 and TRBJ2-2, with TRBD2 matching over 11 bases. The J segment lost 0 bases and the V segment lost 4 bases, leaving 7 bases of the junction unmatched. The CDR3 has 18 amino acids. Germline assignment: CDR1 MNHNS and CDR2 SASEGT. This CDR3 is CASSALLAGGSNTGELFF. Written as DNA, the CDR3 is TGTGCCAGCAGTGCCCTTCTAGCGGGGGGATCGAACACCGGGGAGCTGTTTTTT.

The rearrangement joins TRBV7-8 to TRBJ2-5; unclear D gene. From germline, CDR1 is SGHVS and CDR2 FQNEAQ. V was pared by 4 bases and J by 7 bases, with 13 bases between. This CDR3 comprises 13 residues. In DNA form, the CDR3 reads TGTGCCAGCAGCTCCACTCCCCGGTGGACCCAGTACTTC. As protein: CASSSTPRWTQYF.